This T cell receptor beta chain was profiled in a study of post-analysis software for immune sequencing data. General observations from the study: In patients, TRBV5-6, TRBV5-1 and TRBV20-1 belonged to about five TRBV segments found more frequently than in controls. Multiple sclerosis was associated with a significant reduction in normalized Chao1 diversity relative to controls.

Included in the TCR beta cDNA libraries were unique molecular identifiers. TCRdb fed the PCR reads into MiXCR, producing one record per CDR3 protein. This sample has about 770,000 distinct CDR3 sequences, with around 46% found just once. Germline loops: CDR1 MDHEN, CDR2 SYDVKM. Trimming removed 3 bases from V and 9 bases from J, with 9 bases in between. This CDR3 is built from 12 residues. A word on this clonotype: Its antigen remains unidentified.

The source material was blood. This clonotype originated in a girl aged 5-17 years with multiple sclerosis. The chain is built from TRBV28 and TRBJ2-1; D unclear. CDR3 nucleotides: TGTGCCAGCAGTTTGATGTCCGCTGAGCAGTTCTTC. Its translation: CASSLMSAEQFF.